Listed below are T cell receptor beta chains from one sample, sequenced in a study of blood T cell repertoires in COVID-19. Produced via immunoSEQ multiplex PCR; TCRdb's table is partial and in-frame only. Here the sample spans roughly 38,000 clones, approximately 88% being singletons. Sequenced material: peripheral blood. All receptors come from a woman aged 70-85 years with acute or convalescent COVID-19. Both conserved end residues are part of each CDR3. The D gene is left open where the match is weak. Not all rows give a size; the values are once, few, many and, for expanded clones, a class.

V gene	D gene	clone size	J gene	CDR3 DNA	CDR3 protein
TRBV2	-	-	TRBJ2-3	TGTGCCAGCAGTGTGACTTCTAGCACAGATACGCAGTATTTT	CASSVTSSTDTQYF
TRBV28	-	-	TRBJ1-5	TGTGCCAGCACCCATCGGACAGTTCCGTCGTTGGCCCAGCATTTT	CASTHRTVPSLAQHF
TRBV18	-	-	TRBJ1-3	TGTGCCAGCTCACCTCAGCGGGTGAACTCTGGAAACACCATATATTTT	CASSPQRVNSGNTIYF
TRBV7-2	TRBD2	-	TRBJ2-3	TGTGCCAGCAGCTTATCGAGCGGGAGGGCGGCAGATACGCAGTATTTT	CASSLSSGRAADTQYF
TRBV3-1/TRBV3-2	-	-	TRBJ1-4	TGTGCCAGCAGCGAGCCGGGAGCGAGACGTCAAAAACTGTTTTTT	CASSEPGARRQKLFF
TRBV7-2	-	once	TRBJ1-2	TGTGCCAGCAGCTTAAACAGCAACTATGGCTACACCTTC	CASSLNSNYGYTF
TRBV6-5	-	few	TRBJ1-4	TGTGCCAGCAGTTACGGTGGCGCGGGGGATGGAGAAAAACTGTTTTTT	CASSYGGAGDGEKLFF
TRBV7-3	TRBD2	-	TRBJ2-1	TGTGCCAGCAGCTTAACACCTAGCGGGTCCTACAATGAGCAGTTCTTC	CASSLTPSGSYNEQFF
TRBV7-9	TRBD1	-	TRBJ1-2	TGTGCCAGCAGCGTGACAGGGTATGGCTACACCTTC	CASSVTGYGYTF
TRBV12-3/TRBV12-4	-	-	TRBJ2-2	TGTGCCAGCAGGTGGCTCGGGGAGCTGTTTTTT	CASRWLGELFF
TRBV5-5	-	few	TRBJ2-2	TGTGCCACCCTTACCTTAGCAGGGTGGATCGGGGAGCTGTTTTTT	CATLTLAGWIGELFF
TRBV6-6	TRBD2	-	TRBJ2-1	TGTGCCAGCACCCCGGCGGGAGGGGACAATGAGCAGTTCTTC	CASTPAGGDNEQFF
TRBV5-5	-	-	TRBJ2-2	TGTGCCAGCAGCTTGGCTGGGGGCCGGACCGGGGAGCTGTTTTTT	CASSLAGGRTGELFF
TRBV19	TRBD1	-	TRBJ1-2	TGTGCCAGTAGCCGACAGGGGGCTGAGGTCTATGGCTACACCTTC	CASSRQGAEVYGYTF
TRBV24-1	-	-	TRBJ2-5	TGTGCCACCAGTGGGGATAGGGGAGAGACCCAGTACTTC	CATSGDRGETQYF
TRBV6-5	TRBD1	-	TRBJ2-3	TGTGCCAGCACCCAGGGGGACCCCCTTGGAGATACGCAGTATTTT	CASTQGDPLGDTQYF
TRBV21-1	-	-	TRBJ1-5	TGTGCCAGCAGCAAGCGGACAGGGGTTTTCAATCAGCCCCAGCATTTT	CASSKRTGVFNQPQHF
TRBV7-2	TRBD2	-	TRBJ2-5	TGTGCCAGCAGCACGGGACTAGCGTCGTACCAAGAGACCCAGTACTTC	CASSTGLASYQETQYF
TRBV27	TRBD1	-	TRBJ1-5	TGTGCCAGCAGTTTATGGTCCCCGGGACAGGGGAATGACAATCAGCCCCAGCATTTT	CASSLWSPGQGNDNQPQHF
TRBV7-3	TRBD2	-	TRBJ2-1	TGTGCCAGCAGCCCCCTAGGTAGCGGGATAAACAATGAGCAGTTCTTC	CASSPLGSGINNEQFF
TRBV27	TRBD1	-	TRBJ2-3	TGTGCCAGCACCGGACAGGGTTCTAGCACAGATACGCAGTATTTT	CASTGQGSSTDTQYF
TRBV7-2	-	-	TRBJ1-4	TGTGCCAGCAGCTTAGGCATCGGAATGAGCGGGACTAATGAAAAACTGTTTTTT	CASSLGIGMSGTNEKLFF
TRBV19	TRBD1	-	TRBJ1-6	TGTGCCAGTAGTACAGGGGGGACATTTAATTCACCCCTCCACTTT	CASSTGGTFNSPLHF
TRBV6-6	-	-	TRBJ2-2	TGTGCCAGCAGTTTTACACGAGGGGAGCTGTTTTTT	CASSFTRGELFF
TRBV11-3	-	-	TRBJ1-1	TGTGCCAGCAGCTTTTCCACGACAGTCTCCGCATGGCTAATGAACACTGAAGCTTTCTTT	CASSFSTTVSAWLMNTEAFF
TRBV12-3/TRBV12-4	TRBD1	once	TRBJ1-2	TGTGCCAGCAGGACAGGGCGACTTAGCGGCTACACCTTC	CASRTGRLSGYTF
TRBV5-5	TRBD1	-	TRBJ2-5	TGTGCCAGCAGCTCGTCCGGGACAGGGGGCCGAGAGACCCAGTACTTC	CASSSSGTGGRETQYF
TRBV28	-	few	TRBJ2-1	TGTGCCAGCAGTTTACGCGGGGCTAGCGTTTACAATGAGCAGTTCTTC	CASSLRGASVYNEQFF
TRBV4-1	TRBD1	-	TRBJ1-5	TGCGCCAGCAGCCAAGAAAGGACAGGAGGCAATCAGCCCCAGCATTTT	CASSQERTGGNQPQHF
TRBV9	TRBD1	-	TRBJ1-6	TGTGCCAGCAGCCCATCCGGGACAGGATATTCACCCCTCCACTTT	CASSPSGTGYSPLHF
TRBV6-2/TRBV6-3	-	-	TRBJ1-5	TGTGCCAGCAGTTATGGCAGGGTGGGCAATCAGCCCCAGCATTTT	CASSYGRVGNQPQHF
TRBV6-4	TRBD1	-	TRBJ1-2	TGTGCCAGCAGTGCCGGGACAGGCTACGGCTACACCTTC	CASSAGTGYGYTF
TRBV11-3	-	-	TRBJ1-1	TGTGCCAGCAGCTTATGGGAGCTGGGGACTGAAGCTTTCTTT	CASSLWELGTEAFF
TRBV29-1	-	-	TRBJ1-2	TGCAGCGCCTCAGGTGGAGGGTTTCCCTCCTATGGCTACACCTTC	CSASGGGFPSYGYTF
TRBV5-5	-	-	TRBJ2-1	TGTGCCAGCAGCTTCGACAGCCACAATGAGCAGTTCTTC	CASSFDSHNEQFF
TRBV7-8	-	-	TRBJ1-2	TGTGCCAGCAGCTTAGGGCAGGGCCCCCCGGATTATGGCTACACCTTC	CASSLGQGPPDYGYTF
TRBV3-1/TRBV3-2	-	-	TRBJ1-1	TGTGCCAGCAGCCAAGGGCAGGTCGAAGCCGCTTTCTTT	CASSQGQVEAAFF
TRBV28	-	-	TRBJ1-2	TGTGCCAGCAGAACCCCCGGCTCCGGGCAGGGTTACTATGGCTACACCTTC	CASRTPGSGQGYYGYTF
TRBV27	TRBD1	once	TRBJ1-3	TGTGCCAGCAGTTTCCCCCGGCCGGACAGGGTAAGATTTGGAAACACCATATATTTT	CASSFPRPDRVRFGNTIYF
TRBV4-3	-	once	TRBJ1-2	TGCGCCAGCAGCCAAGACTTGACAGAAACCTATGGCTACACCTTC	CASSQDLTETYGYTF
TRBV30	-	-	TRBJ2-2	TGTGCCTGGAGTGCGATGCGCACCGGGGAGCTGTTTTTT	CAWSAMRTGELFF
TRBV4-1	TRBD1	-	TRBJ1-1	TGCGCCAGCAGCCGGGGGACAGGGAACACTGAAGCTTTCTTT	CASSRGTGNTEAFF
TRBV5-8	-	-	TRBJ2-1	TGTGCCAGCAGCCGTTTTGACAATGAGCAGTTCTTC	CASSRFDNEQFF
TRBV10-1	-	-	TRBJ1-1	TGCGCCAGCAGTGAGTCCGGTGACGACTTGGCTTTCTTT	CASSESGDDLAFF
TRBV5-1	TRBD2	-	TRBJ2-3	TGCGCCAGCAGCTCCCCAGCGGGGACCACAGATACGCAGTATTTT	CASSSPAGTTDTQYF
TRBV13	-	-	TRBJ1-1	TGTGCCAGCAGCTCTCCGCCAGGGGACACTGAAGCTTTCTTT	CASSSPPGDTEAFF